What follows are 6 T cell receptor beta chains derived from one specimen sequenced in a study of T cells in Graves' hyperthyroidism and ophthalmopathy. RNA transcripts gave rise to amplified TCR beta CDR3 regions. HTBI primers were the set used in a first-round RT-PCR of the TCR CDR3. One entry per CDR3 protein results from TCRdb running MiXCR on the multiplex PCR reads. The profile shows about 360,000 distinct CDR3 sequences, about 13% of them singletons. What was sequenced was blood. These receptors all stem from a woman between 18 and 29 years old with Graves' hyperthyroidism.

The genes are TRBV6-2 or TRBV6-3 and TRBJ2-7, with D maybe TRBD1 (7 bases). The V and J ends lost 5 bases and 5 bases respectively, with 16 bases between them. This CDR3 region has 14 residues. Germline CDR1 MNHEY, CDR2 SVGEGT. The CDR3 is CASSTGQEGHEQYF. CDR3 DNA sequence: TGTGCCAGCAGTACAGGACAGGAGGGCCACGAGCAGTACTTC.

The table lists this clonotype with many counts. The chain couples TRBV7-9 to TRBJ1-2; D is ambiguous. The germline CDR1 and CDR2 sequences are SEHNR and FQNEAQ (reference sequence). The V end was cut by 5 bases, the J end by 2 bases, with 12 bases between. The CDR3 has 14 amino acids. The CDR3 DNA is TGTGCCAGCAGCAACGCCCAGACAAACTATGGCTACACCTTC. This translates into CASSNAQTNYGYTF. Variable domain in full (rest from reference TRBV7-9 and TRBJ1-2): DTGVSQNPRHKITKRGQNVTFRCDPISEHNRLYWYRQTLGQGPEFLTYFQNEAQLEKSRLLSDRFSAERPKGSFSTLEIQRTEQGDSAMYLCASSNAQTNYGYTFGSGTRLTVV.

This clonotype was seen many times. The chain is built from TRBV27 and TRBJ2-7; D possibly corresponds to TRBD2 (6 bases). Germline loops: CDR1 MNHEY, CDR2 SMNVEV (reference sequence). The V and J ends lost 4 bases and 7 bases respectively, with 20 bases between them. The CDR3 loop spans 15 amino acids. Here the CDR3 DNA reads TGTGCCAGCAGTTCGTCTGGGTCGGGAGTTAAGGAGCAGTACTTC. Its protein is CASSSSGSGVKEQYF.

This clonotype was seen at least ten times. The chain uses TRBV25-1 and TRBJ2-7, with 11 bases aligning to TRBD1. Germline V gene sequence: CDR1 MGHDK, CDR2 SYGVNS. With V trimmed by 4 bases and J by 4 bases, 3 bases remained unmatched. CDR3 length: 14 residues. The CDR3 DNA reads TGTGCCAGCAGTGCCGGGGACAGGGGGTACGAGCAGTACTTC. It yields the protein CASSAGDRGYEQYF.

V and J are TRBV12-3 or TRBV12-4 and TRBJ2-6, with D perhaps matching TRBD1 (5 bases). Trimming stripped 5 bases from V and 3 bases from J, with 11 bases between. This CDR3 comprises 15 residues. In nucleotides, the CDR3 is TGTGCCAGCAGTCAAAGGACAAGTGGGGCCAACGTCCTGACTTTC. Residues: CASSQRTSGANVLTF.

This clonotype appeared many times. The chain has TRBV6-2 or TRBV6-3 and TRBJ2-7; D is uncertain. CDR1 is MNHEY and CDR2 is SVGEGT in the germline V gene. Trimming stripped 0 bases from V and 7 bases from J, with 16 bases between. The CDR3 runs 15 residues. This CDR3 reads CASSYSSWLGWEQYF. The CDR3 DNA follows: TGTGCCAGCAGTTACTCGAGTTGGCTAGGGTGGGAGCAGTACTTC.